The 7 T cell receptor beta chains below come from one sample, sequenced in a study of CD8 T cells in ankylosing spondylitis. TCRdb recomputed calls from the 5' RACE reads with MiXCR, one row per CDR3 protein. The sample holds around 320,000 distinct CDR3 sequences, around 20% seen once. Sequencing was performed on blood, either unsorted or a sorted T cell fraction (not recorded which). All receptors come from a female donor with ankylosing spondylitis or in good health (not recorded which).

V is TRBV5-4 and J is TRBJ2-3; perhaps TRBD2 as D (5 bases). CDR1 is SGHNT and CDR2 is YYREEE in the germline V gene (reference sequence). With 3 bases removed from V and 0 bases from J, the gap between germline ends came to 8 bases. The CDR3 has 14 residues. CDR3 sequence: CASSSRGSTDTQYF. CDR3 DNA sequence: TGTGCCAGCAGCTCCCGGGGAAGCACAGATACGCAGTATTTT.

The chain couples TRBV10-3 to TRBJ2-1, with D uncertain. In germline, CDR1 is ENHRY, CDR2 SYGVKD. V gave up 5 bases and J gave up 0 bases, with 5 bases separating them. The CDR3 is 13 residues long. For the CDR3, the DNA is TGTGCCATCAGTCCGGACTCCTACAATGAGCAGTTCTTC. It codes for CAISPDSYNEQFF.

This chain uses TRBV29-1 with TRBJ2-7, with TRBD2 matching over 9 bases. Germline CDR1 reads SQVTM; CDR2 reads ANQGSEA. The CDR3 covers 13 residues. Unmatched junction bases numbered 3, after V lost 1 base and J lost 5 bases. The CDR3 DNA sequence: TGCAGCGTTGAAGCGACTAGCGGCGACGAGCAGTACTTC. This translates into CSVEATSGDEQYF.

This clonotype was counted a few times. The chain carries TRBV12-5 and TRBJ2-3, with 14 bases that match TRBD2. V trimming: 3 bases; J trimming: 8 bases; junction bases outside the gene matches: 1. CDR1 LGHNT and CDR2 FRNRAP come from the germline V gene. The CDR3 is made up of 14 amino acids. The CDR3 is CASGFGTSGSTQYF. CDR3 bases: TGTGCTAGTGGTTTCGGGACTAGCGGGAGTACGCAGTATTTT.

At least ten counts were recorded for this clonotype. The CDR3 here is CAGGEGGQYF. The DNA of the CDR3 is TGTGCCGGTGGTGAGGGAGGGCAGTATTTT. This chain connects TRBV2 to TRBJ2-3; D possibly corresponds to TRBD2 (6 bases). Trimming took off 11 bases at V and 11 bases at J, with 14 bases between the two ends. Germline CDR1 reads SNHLY; CDR2 reads FYNNEI. The CDR3 has 10 amino acids.

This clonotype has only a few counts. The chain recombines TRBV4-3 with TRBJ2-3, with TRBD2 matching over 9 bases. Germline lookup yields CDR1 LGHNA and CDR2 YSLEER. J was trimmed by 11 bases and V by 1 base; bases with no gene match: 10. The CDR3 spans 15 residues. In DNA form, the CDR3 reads TGCGCCAGCAGCCAAGTAGCGGGAGACGACTCCAAGCAGTATTTT. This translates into CASSQVAGDDSKQYF.

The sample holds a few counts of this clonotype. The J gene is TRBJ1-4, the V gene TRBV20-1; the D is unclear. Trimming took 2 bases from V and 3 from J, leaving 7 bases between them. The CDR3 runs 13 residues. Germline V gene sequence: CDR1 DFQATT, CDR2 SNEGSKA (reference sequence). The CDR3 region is CSARSGANEKLFF. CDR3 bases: TGCAGTGCTAGAAGTGGAGCTAATGAAAAACTGTTTTTT.